This T cell receptor beta chain was retrieved from a study of tumor and adjacent non-tumor tissue in lung cancer. Overall study: Histology: around twelve adenocarcinoma, a couple of squamous cell carcinoma, 1 small cell lung cancer. Study outcomes and limitations: Shorter survival was associated with higher TCR diversity in tumors. Tumor tissue had significantly higher TCR diversity than normal lung. Tumor repertoires had a smaller top 100 clone share than normal lung.

The CDR3 extends over 16 amino acids. CDR1 and CDR2 (germline): SGHDT, YYEEEE. This clonotype appeared once. Its matching antigen is unknown. Germline is not matched at one junction end, which may reflect a read error. Three rounds of nested PCR, following a modified ARM-PCR protocol, produced the TCRbeta library. TCRdb reanalysed the multiplex PCR reads using MiXCR and keeps one entry per CDR3 protein. Here the sample spans some 95,000 distinct CDR3 sequences, approximately 80% being singletons. No cell sorting was done before RNA was extracted from the tissue. Distant lung tissue was collected more than 3 cm away from the tumor edge.

The material sequenced was distant non-tumor lung tissue. The sequence derives from a man between 60 and 75 years old with small cell lung cancer. The chain links TRBV5-6 to TRBJ1-1; no reliable D call. CDR3 sequence: CASSLASGIANTVAFF. The DNA for the CDR3 is TGTGCCAGCAGTTTGGCCTCCGGGATAGCGAACACTGTAGCTTTCTTT.